The 3 T cell receptor beta chains reported below all come from one sample, sequenced in a study of blood T cell repertoires in COVID-19. Profiled with immunoSEQ multiplex PCR; TCRdb holds only in-frame clones, not every one. The table lists under 25,000 clones, approximately 88% of them singletons. Sequenced: peripheral blood. The receptors derive from a man older than 75 with active or convalescent COVID-19.

This chain connects TRBV19 to TRBJ1-2; tentative D call: TRBD1 (6 bases). The germline V gene encodes CDR1 LNHDA and CDR2 SQIVND (reference sequence). The CDR3 spans 14 residues. V was shortened by 5 bases and J by 8 bases, with 18 bases between the two germline ends. CDR3 bases: TGTGCCAGTAGTCTTGGAGGGGGGGACCACGGCTACACCTTC. It codes for CASSLGGGDHGYTF.

The genes are TRBV7-9 and TRBJ1-3, with D perhaps TRBD1 (6 bases). The CDR3 has 15 amino acids. V lost 1 base and J lost 1, with 8 bases in between. In germline, CDR1 is SEHNR, CDR2 FQNEAQ (reference sequence). Here the CDR3 DNA reads TGTGCCAGCAGCTTAGGGGGGACATCTGGAAACACCATATATTTT. Its translation: CASSLGGTSGNTIYF.

This clone was recorded once. The V call is TRBV4-1, the J call TRBJ2-3, with TRBD2 matching over 14 bases. After removal of 3 bases from V and 3 bases from J, the junction contained 11 bases not matched to a gene. Germline CDR1 MGHRA, CDR2 YSYEKL. The CDR3 has 19 amino acids. The CDR3 spells CASSHPAGLAGEETDTQYF. The CDR3 DNA is TGCGCCAGCAGCCACCCTGCGGGACTAGCGGGAGAGGAGACAGATACGCAGTATTTT.